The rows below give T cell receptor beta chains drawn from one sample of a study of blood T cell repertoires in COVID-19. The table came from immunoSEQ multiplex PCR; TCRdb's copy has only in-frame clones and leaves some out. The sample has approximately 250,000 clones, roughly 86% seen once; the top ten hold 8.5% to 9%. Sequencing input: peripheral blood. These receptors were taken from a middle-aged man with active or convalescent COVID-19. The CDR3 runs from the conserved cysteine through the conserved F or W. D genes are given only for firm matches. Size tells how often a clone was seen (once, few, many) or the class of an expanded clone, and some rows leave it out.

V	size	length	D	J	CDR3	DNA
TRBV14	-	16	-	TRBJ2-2	CASSQGRVEVGGELFF	TGTGCCAGCAGCCAAGGTCGAGTCGAGGTTGGCGGGGAGCTGTTTTTT
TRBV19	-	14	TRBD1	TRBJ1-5	CASTPGQGSQPQHF	TGTGCCAGTACCCCGGGACAGGGTAGTCAGCCCCAGCATTTT
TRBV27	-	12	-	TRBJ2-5	CASRSYQETQYF	TGTGCCAGCAGATCGTACCAAGAGACCCAGTACTTC
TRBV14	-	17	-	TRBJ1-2	CASSQEQVSTLNYGYTF	TGTGCCAGCAGCCAAGAGCAGGTGTCAACCCTTAACTATGGCTACACCTTC
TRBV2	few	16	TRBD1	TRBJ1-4	CASSDLRDRGGEKLFF	TGTGCCAGCAGTGACCTCCGGGACAGGGGTGGTGAAAAACTGTTTTTT
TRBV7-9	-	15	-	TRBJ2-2	CASSAPGAGTGELFF	TGTGCCAGCAGCGCCCCAGGGGCCGGCACCGGGGAGCTGTTTTTT
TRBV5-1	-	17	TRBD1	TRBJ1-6	CASSLLGDSRYNSPLHF	TGCGCCAGCAGCTTGCTGGGGGACAGCCGATATAATTCACCCCTCCACTTT
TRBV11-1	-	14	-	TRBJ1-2	CASSLGEGEYGYTF	TGTGCCAGCAGCTTAGGAGAGGGGGAATATGGCTACACCTTC
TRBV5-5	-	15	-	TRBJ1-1	CASSIEPGDGSEAFF	TGTGCCAGCAGCATAGAACCAGGGGATGGGTCTGAAGCTTTCTTT
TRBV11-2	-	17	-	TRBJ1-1	CASSLLLGGDIFTEAFF	TGTGCCAGCAGCTTGCTGCTTGGAGGGGATATATTCACTGAAGCTTTCTTT
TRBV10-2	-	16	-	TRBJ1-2	CASSDPGPGGPYGYTF	TGCGCCAGCAGTGACCCTGGACCGGGAGGACCCTATGGCTACACCTTC
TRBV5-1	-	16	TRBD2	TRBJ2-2	CASNPLAGTNTGELFF	TGCGCCAGCAACCCTCTAGCGGGTACGAACACCGGGGAGCTGTTTTTT
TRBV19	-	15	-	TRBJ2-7	CASSIGGAVTYEQYF	TGTGCCAGTAGTATCGGCGGGGCTGTAACCTACGAGCAGTACTTC
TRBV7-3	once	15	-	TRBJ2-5	CASSLTSGYQETQYF	TGTGCCAGCAGCTTAACGAGCGGGTACCAAGAGACCCAGTACTTC
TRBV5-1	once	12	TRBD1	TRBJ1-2	CASSPDRVGYTF	TGCGCCAGCAGCCCGGACAGGGTTGGCTACACCTTC
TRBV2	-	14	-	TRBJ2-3	CASSLDRLTDTQYF	TGTGCCAGCAGTTTAGACAGACTCACAGATACGCAGTATTTT
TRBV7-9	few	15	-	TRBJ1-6	CASSLTQENNSPLHF	TGTGCCAGCAGCCTTACACAGGAGAACAATTCACCCCTCCACTTT
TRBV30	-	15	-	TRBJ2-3	CAWSPGEGSTDTQYF	TGTGCCTGGAGTCCAGGGGAGGGAAGCACAGATACGCAGTATTTT
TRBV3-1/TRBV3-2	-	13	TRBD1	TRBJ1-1	CASSALRGTEAFF	TGTGCCAGCAGCGCCCTCAGGGGGACTGAAGCTTTCTTT
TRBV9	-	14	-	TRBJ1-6	CASSEGFDNSPLHF	TGTGCCAGCAGCGAGGGGTTCGATAATTCACCCCTCCACTTT
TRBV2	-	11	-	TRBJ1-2	CASRRGYGYTF	TGTGCCAGCAGGCGAGGATATGGCTACACCTTC
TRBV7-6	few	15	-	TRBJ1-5	CASSLVGQSNQPQHF	TGTGCCAGCAGCTTAGTGGGCCAGAGCAATCAGCCCCAGCATTTT
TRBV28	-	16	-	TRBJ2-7	CASSLIRGLSSYEQYF	TGTGCCAGCAGTTTAATAAGGGGTCTAAGCTCCTACGAGCAGTACTTC
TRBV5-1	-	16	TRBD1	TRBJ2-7	CASSREDGTGGHEQYF	TGCGCCAGCAGCCGTGAGGATGGGACAGGGGGCCACGAGCAGTACTTC
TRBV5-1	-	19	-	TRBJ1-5	CASSLWERTGEKGHQPQHF	TGCGCCAGCAGCTTGTGGGAGCGGACCGGGGAGAAAGGGCATCAGCCCCAGCATTTT
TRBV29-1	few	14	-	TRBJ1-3	CSVEVSGGLNTIYF	TGCAGCGTTGAAGTCTCGGGCGGGTTAAACACCATATATTTT
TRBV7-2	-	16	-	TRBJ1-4	CASSLRLRPRNEKLFF	TGTGCCAGCAGCTTACGGCTAAGACCCAGGAATGAAAAACTGTTTTTT
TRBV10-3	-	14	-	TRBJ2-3	CAISGTDRTDTQYF	TGTGCCATCAGTGGGACAGATCGCACAGATACGCAGTATTTT
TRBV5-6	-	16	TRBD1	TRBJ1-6	CASSPGGRGHNSPLHF	TGTGCCAGCAGCCCAGGAGGCAGGGGGCATAATTCACCCCTCCACTTT
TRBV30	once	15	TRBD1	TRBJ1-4	CAWSETGGLQEKLFF	TGTGCCTGGAGCGAGACAGGGGGCCTTCAGGAAAAACTGTTTTTT
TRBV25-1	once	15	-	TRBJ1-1	CASRSDRHWNTEAFF	TGTGCCAGCAGAAGCGACAGGCATTGGAACACTGAAGCTTTCTTT
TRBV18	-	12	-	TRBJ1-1	CASLRVNTEAFF	TGTGCCAGCTTACGCGTGAACACTGAAGCTTTCTTT
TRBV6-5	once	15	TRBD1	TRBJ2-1	CASSYLSRGREEQFF	TGTGCCAGCAGTTACCTCTCCAGGGGGCGAGAGGAGCAGTTCTTC
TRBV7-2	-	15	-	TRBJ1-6	CASSEMTTGNSPLHF	TGTGCCAGCAGCGAAATGACCACGGGGAATTCACCCCTCCACTTT
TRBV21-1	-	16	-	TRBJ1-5	CASSKETGGNNQPQHF	TGTGCCAGCAGCAAAGAGACAGGGGGCAACAATCAGCCCCAGCATTTT
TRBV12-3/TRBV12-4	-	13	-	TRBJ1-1	CASSFGRNTEAFF	TGTGCCAGCAGTTTTGGCAGAAACACTGAAGCTTTCTTT
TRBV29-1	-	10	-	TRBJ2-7	CSVGNYEQYF	TGCAGCGTTGGTAATTACGAGCAGTACTTC
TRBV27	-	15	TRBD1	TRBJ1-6	CASSPGGFGDSPLHF	TGTGCCAGCAGTCCAGGGGGGTTCGGGGATTCACCCCTCCACTTT
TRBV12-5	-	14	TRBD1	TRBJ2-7	CASGLTGGRNEQYF	TGTGCTAGTGGTCTGACAGGGGGAAGAAACGAGCAGTACTTC
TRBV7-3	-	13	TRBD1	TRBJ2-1	CASSPAGGGEQFF	TGTGCCAGCAGCCCAGCAGGGGGCGGTGAGCAGTTCTTC
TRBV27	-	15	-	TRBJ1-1	CASSSFGQLNTEAFF	TGTGCCAGCAGTTCCTTCGGACAGTTGAACACTGAAGCTTTCTTT
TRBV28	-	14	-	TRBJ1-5	CASSLRVPGQPQHF	TGTGCCAGCAGTTTACGGGTGCCCGGGCAGCCCCAGCATTTT
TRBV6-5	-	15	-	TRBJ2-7	CASSPYGPRFDEQYF	TGTGCCAGCAGCCCCTATGGCCCTAGGTTTGACGAGCAGTACTTC
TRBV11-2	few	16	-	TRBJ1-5	CASSLGAGNSNQPQHF	TGTGCCAGCAGCTTAGGAGCGGGAAATAGCAATCAGCCCCAGCATTTT
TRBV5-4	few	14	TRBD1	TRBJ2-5	CASSLRAGGETQYF	TGTGCCAGCAGCTTGAGGGCAGGGGGCGAGACCCAGTACTTC
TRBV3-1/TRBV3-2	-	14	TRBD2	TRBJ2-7	CASSVSGPPGEQYF	TGTGCCAGCAGTGTTAGCGGGCCCCCTGGCGAGCAGTACTTC
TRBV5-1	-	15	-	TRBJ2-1	CASSLGDNSYNEQFF	TGCGCCAGCAGCTTGGGGGACAACTCCTACAATGAGCAGTTCTTC
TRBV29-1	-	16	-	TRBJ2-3	CSGALIRDTRTDTQYF	TGCAGCGGGGCACTGATCCGGGACACCCGCACAGATACGCAGTATTTT
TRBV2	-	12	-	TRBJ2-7	CASRGGTLQQYF	TGTGCCAGCAGGGGAGGGACACTCCAGCAGTACTTC
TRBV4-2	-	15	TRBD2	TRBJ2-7	CASSQLAGGRYEQYF	TGTGCCAGCAGCCAACTAGCGGGGGGAAGATACGAGCAGTACTTC
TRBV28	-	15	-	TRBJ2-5	CASSSLAALKETQYF	TGTGCCAGCAGTTCCTTAGCGGCGCTGAAAGAGACCCAGTACTTC
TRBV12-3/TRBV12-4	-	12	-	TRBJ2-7	CASSLRSNEQYF	TGTGCCAGCAGTTTAAGAAGCAACGAGCAGTACTTC
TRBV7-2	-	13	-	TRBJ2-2	CASSVSRTGELFF	TGTGCCAGCAGCGTATCTCGGACCGGGGAGCTGTTTTTT
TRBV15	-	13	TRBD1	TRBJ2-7	CATSREGTGQQYF	TGTGCCACCAGCAGAGAAGGGACAGGGCAGCAGTACTTC
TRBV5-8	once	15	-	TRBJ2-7	CASSLGRDTAYEQYF	TGTGCCAGCAGCTTAGGCCGGGACACCGCCTACGAGCAGTACTTC